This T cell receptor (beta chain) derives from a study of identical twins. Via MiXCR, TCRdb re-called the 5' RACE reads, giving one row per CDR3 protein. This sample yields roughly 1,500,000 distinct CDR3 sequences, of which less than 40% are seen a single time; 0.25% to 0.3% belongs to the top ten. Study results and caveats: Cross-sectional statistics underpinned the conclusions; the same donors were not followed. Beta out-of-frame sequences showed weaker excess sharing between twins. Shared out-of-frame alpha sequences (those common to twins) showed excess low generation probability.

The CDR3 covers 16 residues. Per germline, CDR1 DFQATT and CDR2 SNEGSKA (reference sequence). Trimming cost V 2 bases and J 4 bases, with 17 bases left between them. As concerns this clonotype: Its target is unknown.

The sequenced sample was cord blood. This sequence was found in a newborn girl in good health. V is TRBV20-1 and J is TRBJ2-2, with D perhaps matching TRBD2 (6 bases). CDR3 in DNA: TGCAGTGCTAGAAAGGTCGGGAGTCGGGTCACCGGGGAGCTGTTTTTT. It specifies CSARKVGSRVTGELFF.